One sample yielded the 28 T cell receptor beta chains listed below, sequenced in a study of blood T cell repertoires in COVID-19 (dated by TCRdb to the early 2020s). Receptors were amplified or captured by the immunoSEQ multiplex PCR assay. In TCRdb, the immuneACCESS table is reduced to in-frame sequences with V and J assigned. These tables do not hold every clone; where another copy was compared, an unresolved V gene accounts for under half, and the others remain unexplained. The table for this sample lists some 200,000 clones; roughly 80% of them were counted only once. 6% to 7% of the sample rests with the top ten. The sample taken for sequencing was peripheral blood. The receptors were gathered from a middle-aged woman with acute or convalescent COVID-19.

CDR3 residues: CASTLGRGDTGELFF. The CDR3 DNA reads as TGTGCCAGCACCCTAGGGCGGGGTGACACCGGGGAGCTGTTTTTT. The chain has TRBV11-2 and TRBJ2-2; perhaps TRBD2 as D (6 bases). Trimming cost V 7 bases and J 3 bases, with 15 bases left between them. The CDR3 spans 15 residues. Germline V CDR1 and CDR2: SGHAT, FQNNGV.

The chain combines TRBV19 with TRBJ1-1; no reliable D call. Germline CDR1 reads LNHDA; CDR2 reads SQIVND (reference sequence). The CDR3 length is 13 residues. V lost 1 base and J lost 1, with 4 bases in between. The CDR3 coding sequence is TGTGCCAGTAGTATAGGACAGAACACTGAAGCTTTCTTT. Its protein product is CASSIGQNTEAFF. Full variable domain (remainder filled in from reference TRBV19 and TRBJ1-1): DGGITQSPKYLFRKEGQNVTLSCEQNLNHDAMYWYRQDPGQGLRLIYYSQIVNDFQKGDIAEGYSVSREKKESFPLTVTSAQKNPTAFYLCASSIGQNTEAFFGQGTRLTVV.

The chain has TRBV10-3 and TRBJ1-6; D is uncertain. The CDR3 is 15 residues long. Per germline, CDR1 ENHRY and CDR2 SYGVKD. Trimming stripped 10 bases from V and 5 bases from J, with 18 bases between. This CDR3 reads CATSSQLGNNSPLHF. The DNA for the CDR3 is TGTGCCACCTCGAGCCAACTAGGGAATAATTCACCCCTCCACTTT.

CDR3 in amino acids: CASSVVRELQGYTF. As DNA, the CDR3 is TGTGCCAGCAGCGTAGTTCGGGAACTTCAGGGCTACACCTTC. The gene calls are TRBV9 and TRBJ1-2; D gene unclear. The CDR3 has 14 amino acids. Germline CDR1 reads SGDLS; CDR2 reads YYNGEE. Trimming stripped 0 bases from V and 8 bases from J, with 14 bases between.

The chain links TRBV15 to TRBJ1-1; 8 bases agree with TRBD1. V gave up 0 bases and J gave up 6 bases; unmatched junction bases: 6. Per the germline V gene, CDR1 is LNHNV and CDR2 is YYDKDF (reference sequence). There are 15 residues in the CDR3. The CDR3 coding sequence is TGTGCCACCAGCAGAGATTTAAACAGGGGGTCTGAAGCTTTCTTT. Protein: CATSRDLNRGSEAFF.

The V gene is TRBV5-1, the J gene TRBJ2-1; 12 nucleotides align to TRBD2. CDR3 length: 14 amino acids. The junction had 1 base not matched to a gene; V was cut back by 5 bases and J by 4 bases. The germline V gene encodes CDR1 SGHRS and CDR2 YFSETQ. The CDR3, as DNA: TGCGCCAGCAGGACTAGCGGGAGTTACAATGAGCAGTTCTTC. Translating it yields CASRTSGSYNEQFF.

The genes are TRBV3-1 (or the pseudogene TRBV3-2) and TRBJ2-1, with TRBD2 matching over 11 bases. V lost 0 bases and J lost 0; bases outside the gene matches: 1. This CDR3 region has 17 residues. Germline CDR1 and CDR2: LGHDT and YNNKEL (reference sequence). The chain's CDR3 is CASSQEGLAVSYNEQFF. The DNA for the CDR3 is TGTGCCAGCAGCCAAGAGGGACTAGCGGTCTCCTACAATGAGCAGTTCTTC.

The CDR3 is CASGTGVSRQTF. The CDR3 bases are TGTGCCAGCGGCACAGGGGTGTCGAGGCAGACCTTC. This chain joins TRBV6-5 and TRBJ1-2; 7 bases line up with TRBD1. The CDR3 is made up of 12 amino acids. The germline CDR1 and CDR2 sequences are MNHEY and SVGAGI. V dropped 8 bases and J dropped 14; count of bases not matched to a gene: 14.

This clone was recorded only once. CDR3 nucleotide sequence: TGTGCCAGCAGCTTATCAGGGGGGAACACTGAAGCTTTCTTT. It yields the protein CASSLSGGNTEAFF. The rearrangement joins TRBV13 to TRBJ1-1, with 7 positions matching TRBD1. The CDR3 runs 14 residues. V lost 2 bases and J lost 1; bases outside the gene matches: 1. CDR1 and CDR2 from the germline V gene are PRHDT and FYEKMQ (reference sequence).

With regard to this clone: This same CDR3 is encoded by further DNA sequences in the sample. The rearrangement joins TRBV7-9 to TRBJ1-2, with D perhaps matching TRBD1 (6 bases). Germline V gene lookup returns CDR1 SEHNR and CDR2 FQNEAQ (reference sequence). The CDR3 covers 12 residues. V dropped 5 bases and J dropped 4 bases, with 8 bases sitting between them. CDR3 region: CASSLDSYGYTF. The CDR3 DNA reads TGTGCCAGCAGCCTGGACAGCTATGGCTACACCTTC. Using reference TRBV7-9 and TRBJ1-2 for the parts outside the CDR3, the full variable domain is DTGVSQNPRHKITKRGQNVTFRCDPISEHNRLYWYRQTLGQGPEFLTYFQNEAQLEKSRLLSDRFSAERPKGSFSTLEIQRTEQGDSAMYLCASSLDSYGYTFGSGTRLTVV.

This chain links TRBV27 with TRBJ2-2, with 9 positions matching TRBD1. Germline V gene data show CDR1 as MNHEY and CDR2 as SMNVEV (reference sequence). Unmatched junction bases numbered 12, after V lost 5 bases and J lost 2 bases. The CDR3 covers 18 residues. The CDR3 DNA follows: TGTGCCAGCAGTCAGCTCGGACAGGGGATATCCAACACCGGGGAGCTGTTTTTT. It encodes CASSQLGQGISNTGELFF.

The chain recombines TRBV5-4 with TRBJ1-4, with 7 bases lining up with TRBD1. Germline lookup yields CDR1 SGHNT and CDR2 YYREEE (reference sequence). The CDR3 has 14 amino acids. Trimming at V came to 4 bases and at J to 7 bases, leaving 7 bases not matched to a gene. This CDR3 is CASSMTGLGEKLFF. In nucleotides, the CDR3 is TGTGCCAGCAGCATGACAGGGTTGGGTGAAAAACTGTTTTTT.

This CDR3 reads CASSLGQDTDTQYF. CDR3 coding DNA: TGTGCCAGCAGCCTGGGACAGGACACAGATACGCAGTATTTT. The V call is TRBV6-4, the J call TRBJ2-3; 8 positions agree with TRBD1. The CDR3 is made up of 14 amino acids. The V segment lost 6 bases and the J segment 2 bases; nucleotides outside the gene matches: 4. Germline V gene lookup returns CDR1 MRHNA and CDR2 SNTAGT.

The V call is TRBV27, the J call TRBJ2-3, with unresolved D. Trimming shortened V by 3 bases and J by 1 base, and 8 bases separated the two germline ends. This CDR3 has 14 amino acids. Germline V lookup: CDR1 MNHEY, CDR2 SMNVEV (reference sequence). The CDR3 nucleotides read TGTGCCAGCAGTTTCCAGCGCCGCACAGATACGCAGTATTTT. Amino acids: CASSFQRRTDTQYF.

The gene calls are TRBV28 and TRBJ1-2, with no clear D. The CDR3 covers 13 residues. Per the germline V gene, CDR1 is MDHEN and CDR2 is SYDVKM. V was trimmed by 5 bases and J by 4 bases, leaving 11 bases between them. In DNA form, the CDR3 reads TGTGCCAGCAGTATACAGCCACTCTATGGCTACACCTTC. It encodes CASSIQPLYGYTF.

DNA for the CDR3: TGTGCCAGCAGCGTAACTGGGAGCTCCTACGAGCAGTACTTC. Translation: CASSVTGSSYEQYF. The rearrangement joins TRBV9 to TRBJ2-7; tentative D call: TRBD2 (5 bases). The CDR3 is 14 amino acids. In germline, CDR1 is SGDLS, CDR2 YYNGEE. V gave up 1 base and J gave up 0 bases, with 8 bases separating them.

The rearrangement joins TRBV28 to TRBJ2-7; D is ambiguous. CDR3 length equals 15 residues. From germline, CDR1 is MDHEN and CDR2 SYDVKM. The ends were cut back, 6 bases at V and 2 bases at J, with 17 bases in the middle. The CDR3 region is CASRPFVGATYEQYF. The CDR3, as DNA: TGTGCCAGCAGGCCATTCGTTGGAGCTACCTACGAGCAGTACTTC.

The V call is TRBV2, the J call TRBJ2-1, with D perhaps matching TRBD1 (6 bases). The V and J ends lost 5 bases and 12 bases respectively, with 23 bases between them. The CDR3 loop spans 15 amino acids. CDR1 and CDR2 from the germline V gene are SNHLY and FYNNEI. CDR3 sequence (DNA): TGTGCCAGCAGTCCTATTATACAGGCCGTAGGGGGGCAGTTCTTC. Amino acid sequence: CASSPIIQAVGGQFF.

The chain couples TRBV9 to TRBJ1-2; D is undetermined. This CDR3 has 13 residues. V was clipped by 6 bases and J by 3 bases, with 12 bases between them. Germline loops: CDR1 SGDLS, CDR2 YYNGEE. The CDR3 DNA reads as TGTGCCAGCAACTCTGGTTCTTACTATGGCTACACCTTC. This gives the protein CASNSGSYYGYTF.

This sequence joins TRBV25-1 and TRBJ1-4; D perhaps matches TRBD1 (6 bases). The ends were cut back, 8 bases at V and 4 bases at J, with 17 bases in the middle. This CDR3 comprises 15 residues. Germline V gene data show CDR1 as MGHDK and CDR2 as SYGVNS. CDR3 sequence (DNA): TGTGCCAGCTGCAGAGGGGGAGGGGGTAATGAAAAACTGTTTTTT. Amino acid sequence: CASCRGGGGNEKLFF.

The chain has TRBV4-2 and TRBJ1-5; D is possibly TRBD1 (6 bases). Germline CDR1 reads LGHNA; CDR2 reads YNFKEQ. V shed 3 bases and J shed 6 bases, with 15 bases lying between them. The CDR3 runs to 15 residues. The CDR3 is CASSQEIGTPQPQHF. Here the CDR3 DNA reads TGTGCCAGCAGCCAGGAAATCGGGACACCTCAGCCCCAGCATTTT.

The rearrangement uses TRBV4-2 and TRBJ1-2; 9 bases are shared with TRBD1. This CDR3 region has 14 residues. Germline V gene data show CDR1 as LGHNA and CDR2 as YNFKEQ. J was trimmed by 4 bases and V by 5 bases; bases with no gene match: 5. In DNA form, the CDR3 reads TGTGCCAGCAGCACGGGACAGGGAACCTATGGCTACACCTTC. It codes for CASSTGQGTYGYTF.

V usage is TRBV10-3 and J usage is TRBJ1-1; 11 bases are a match to TRBD1. The CDR3 has 17 residues. V dropped 6 bases and J dropped 1; count of bases not matched to a gene: 10. The germline CDR1 and CDR2 sequences are ENHRY and SYGVKD. The CDR3 reads CAISLRDRGDQNTEAFF. The CDR3 DNA is TGTGCCATCAGCCTTCGGGACAGGGGGGATCAGAACACTGAAGCTTTCTTT.

The CDR3 DNA follows: TGTGCCAGCAGGCAAGACAGGGGAGGGAAACTGTTTTTT. Translated: CASRQDRGGKLFF. The genes are TRBV28 and TRBJ1-4; 8 nucleotides match TRBD1. The CDR3 loop spans 13 amino acids. Germline lookup yields CDR1 MDHEN and CDR2 SYDVKM. After removal of 6 bases from V and 11 bases from J, the junction contained 8 bases not matched to a gene.

This clone was detected only once. This chain uses TRBV27 with TRBJ1-5; 11 nucleotides line up with TRBD1. Germline V gene data show CDR1 as MNHEY and CDR2 as SMNVEV (reference sequence). After removal of 5 bases from V and 2 bases from J, the junction contained 8 bases not matched to a gene. The CDR3 is 17 residues long. The CDR3 bases are TGTGCCAGCAGTCAGGACAGGGGGCAGGTCGGCAATCAGCCCCAGCATTTT. Encoded protein: CASSQDRGQVGNQPQHF.

The chain links TRBV7-9 to TRBJ2-1; D is undetermined. CDR3 length equals 9 residues. Per the germline V gene, CDR1 is SEHNR and CDR2 is FQNEAQ (reference sequence). V was shortened by 10 bases and J by 5 bases, with 3 bases between the two germline ends. The CDR3 coding sequence is TGTGCCACCAACAATGAGCAGTTCTTC. Translated: CATNNEQFF.

The chain recombines TRBV12-3 or TRBV12-4 with TRBJ2-7, with D hard to call. The V and J ends lost 6 bases and 4 bases respectively, with 13 bases between them. The CDR3 is made up of 13 amino acids. The CDR3 nucleotides are TGTGCCAGCAGCTCAACAGAAGAGTACGAGCAGTACTTC. As protein: CASSSTEEYEQYF.

The V call is TRBV9, the J call TRBJ2-3, with 11 bases identical to TRBD2. The V segment lost 5 bases and the J segment 5 bases; nucleotides outside the gene matches: 4. CDR1 is SGDLS and CDR2 is YYNGEE in the germline V gene. CDR3 size: 14 residues. The CDR3 nucleotides are TGTGCCAGCAGTGTTAGCGGGGGGGGAGATACGCAGTATTTT. Translated: CASSVSGGGDTQYF.